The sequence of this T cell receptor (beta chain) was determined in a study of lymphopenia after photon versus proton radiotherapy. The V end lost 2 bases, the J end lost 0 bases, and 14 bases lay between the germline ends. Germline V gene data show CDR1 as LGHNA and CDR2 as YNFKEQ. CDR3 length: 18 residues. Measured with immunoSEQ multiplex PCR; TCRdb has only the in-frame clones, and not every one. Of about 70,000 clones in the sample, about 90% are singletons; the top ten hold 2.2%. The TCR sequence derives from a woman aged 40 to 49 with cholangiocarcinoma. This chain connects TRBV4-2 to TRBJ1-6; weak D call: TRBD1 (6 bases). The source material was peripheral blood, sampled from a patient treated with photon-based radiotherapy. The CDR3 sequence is CASSQSQGTLSYNSPLHF. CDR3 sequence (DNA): TGTGCCAGCAGCCAATCTCAGGGGACTCTCTCCTATAATTCACCCCTCCACTTT.